The 22 T cell receptor beta chains presented below share a single source sample, sequenced in a study of blood T cell repertoires in COVID-19. TCRdb's table, derived via immunoSEQ multiplex PCR, lists solely in-frame clones and lacks some. The sample includes hundreds of thousands of clones, 90% of them seen just once. Sequenced: peripheral blood. The receptors here all came from a middle-aged woman with COVID-19, enrolled during active disease.

The chain is built from TRBV30 and TRBJ1-6; D might be TRBD1 (6 bases). Trimming shortened V by 5 bases and J by 7 bases, and 12 bases separated the two germline ends. Per germline, CDR1 GTSNPN and CDR2 SVGIG (reference sequence). CDR3 length equals 13 residues. CDR3 in amino acids: CAWLTGINSPLHF. The DNA of the CDR3 is TGTGCCTGGCTTACAGGGATCAATTCACCCCTCCACTTT. Using reference TRBV30 and TRBJ1-6 for the parts outside the CDR3, the full variable domain is SQTIHQWPATLVQPVGSPLSLECTVEGTSNPNLYWYRQAAGRGLQLLFYSVGIGQISSEVPQNLSASRPQDRQFILSSKKLLLSDSGFYLCAWLTGINSPLHFGNGTRLTVT.

The rearrangement uses TRBV9 and TRBJ2-7, with TRBD1 matching 7 bases. The germline V gene has CDR1 SGDLS and CDR2 YYNGEE. This CDR3 comprises 14 residues. Trimming removed 5 bases from V and 5 bases from J; junction bases left unmatched: 10. The CDR3 here is CASSRRQGSHEQYF. CDR3 bases: TGTGCCAGCAGTAGGCGACAGGGTAGCCACGAGCAGTACTTC.

V is TRBV19 and J is TRBJ2-7, with D hard to call. CDR1 is LNHDA, CDR2 SQIVND, per germline (reference sequence). This CDR3 comprises 16 residues. V was cut by 5 bases and J by 2 bases, with 19 bases left in between. CDR3 sequence: CASSSPRHGLTYEQYF. DNA for the CDR3: TGTGCCAGTAGTTCCCCCAGACACGGTCTAACCTACGAGCAGTACTTC.

V usage is TRBV19 and J usage is TRBJ2-2; no clear D. Deletions cut 10 bases from V and 1 base from J, with 13 bases between. Germline loops: CDR1 LNHDA, CDR2 SQIVND (reference sequence). This CDR3 region has 14 residues. CDR3 nucleotide sequence: TGTGCCATAAAGACATCCCTGAACACCGGGGAGCTGTTTTTT. It specifies CAIKTSLNTGELFF.

This chain uses TRBV27 with TRBJ2-7; TRBD2 matches 11 bases. V shed 3 bases and J 7 bases; nucleotides not matched to a gene: 8. The CDR3 is made up of 15 amino acids. CDR1 and CDR2 from the germline V gene are MNHEY and SMNVEV (reference sequence). This CDR3 is CASSFGTSGRGEQYF. DNA for the CDR3: TGTGCCAGCAGTTTTGGGACTAGCGGAAGGGGGGAGCAGTACTTC.

This chain joins TRBV7-8 and TRBJ2-3; 10 bases are a match to TRBD2. The CDR3 is 16 residues long. Trimming took 4 bases from V and 5 from J; bases not matched to a gene: 9. Germline V gene data show CDR1 as SGHVS and CDR2 as FQNEAQ. CDR3 DNA sequence: TGTGCCAGCAGCTCCCGAGCGGGGGGGCGGGGAGATACGCAGTATTTT. Encoded protein: CASSSRAGGRGDTQYF.

The chain is built from TRBV19 and TRBJ2-7; a weak D match, TRBD2 (6 bases). The V and J ends lost 4 bases and 3 bases respectively, with 10 bases between them. CDR3 size: 13 residues. Germline-derived CDR1 and CDR2 are LNHDA and SQIVND (reference sequence). CDR3 sequence: CASSRGLYYEQYF. The DNA of the CDR3 is TGTGCCAGTAGTAGGGGACTTTACTACGAGCAGTACTTC.

The chain combines TRBV5-1 with TRBJ1-2; D ambiguous. Germline CDR1 reads SGHRS; CDR2 reads YFSETQ. CDR3 length equals 15 residues. V was cut by 4 bases and J by 7 bases, with 20 bases left in between. The CDR3 protein is CASSGEIRRLGGYTF. CDR3 bases: TGCGCCAGCAGCGGAGAGATACGACGTTTGGGTGGCTACACCTTC.

The rearrangement links TRBV5-1 to TRBJ2-3; D gene uncertain. Germline values: CDR1 SGHRS, CDR2 YFSETQ. The CDR3 has 15 amino acids. Trimming took off 0 bases at V and 2 bases at J, with 10 bases between the two ends. The CDR3 reads CASSLVGSFTDTQYF. CDR3 nucleotide sequence: TGCGCCAGCAGCTTGGTGGGCAGCTTCACAGATACGCAGTATTTT. The entire variable domain, with the rest obtained from reference TRBV5-1 and TRBJ2-3, is as follows: KAGVTQTPRYLIKTRGQQVTLSCSPISGHRSVSWYQQTPGQGLQFLFEYFSETQRNKGNFPGRFSGRQFSNSRSEMNVSTLELGDSALYLCASSLVGSFTDTQYFGPGTRLTVL.

The J gene is TRBJ1-4, the V gene TRBV6-1, with unresolved D. Trimming took off 3 bases at V and 11 bases at J, with 10 bases between the two ends. Germline lookup yields CDR1 MNHNS and CDR2 SASEGT. The CDR3 contains 12 residues. CDR3: CASSDFRRKLFF. The CDR3 DNA reads TGTGCCAGCAGTGATTTTCGGCGGAAACTGTTTTTT.

This chain uses TRBV12-3 or TRBV12-4 with TRBJ1-1; TRBD1 might be the D (6 bases). This CDR3 is built from 13 residues. Trimming cost V 3 bases and J 4 bases, with 9 bases left between them. The CDR3 DNA is TGTGCCAGCAGTTTTAGGGGGGGCACTGAAGCTTTCTTT. Translating gives CASSFRGGTEAFF.

This chain connects TRBV7-9 to TRBJ1-1, with D unclear. Germline loops: CDR1 SEHNR, CDR2 FQNEAQ (reference sequence). Trimming cost V 8 bases and J 0 bases, with 7 bases left between them. The CDR3 runs to 12 residues. CDR3 sequence: CASGTVNTEAFF. CDR3 sequence (DNA): TGTGCCAGCGGTACAGTGAACACTGAAGCTTTCTTT.

The gene calls are TRBV11-2 and TRBJ2-5; D perhaps matches TRBD1 (6 bases). CDR1 and CDR2 from the germline V gene are SGHAT and FQNNGV. This CDR3 spans 14 amino acids. With 5 bases removed from V and 4 bases from J, the gap between germline ends came to 14 bases. The CDR3 nucleotides are TGTGCCAGCAGCCGAACAGGGTATAGAGAGACCCAGTACTTC. This translates into CASSRTGYRETQYF.

The rearrangement uses TRBV27 and TRBJ2-1; D possibly corresponds to TRBD2 (6 bases). The CDR3 is made up of 15 amino acids. Germline lookup yields CDR1 MNHEY and CDR2 SMNVEV (reference sequence). V was clipped by 6 bases and J by 5 bases, with 17 bases between them. The CDR3 reads CASRVPGLGDNEQFF. The CDR3 nucleotides are TGTGCCAGCAGGGTACCGGGACTGGGGGACAATGAGCAGTTCTTC.

This rearrangement joins TRBV7-9 to TRBJ1-1; tentatively, D is TRBD1 (5 bases). CDR1 and CDR2 from the germline V gene are SEHNR and FQNEAQ (reference sequence). The CDR3 contains 15 residues. V was pared by 6 bases and J by 2 bases, with 16 bases between. CDR3 DNA sequence: TGTGCCAGCAGACCAGACAGAGGTTCAAACACTGAAGCTTTCTTT. Its translation is CASRPDRGSNTEAFF.

This clone is a singleton in its sample. V gene TRBV2 combines with J gene TRBJ1-2; TRBD1 aligns across 9 bases. The CDR3 contains 13 residues. Germline-derived CDR1 and CDR2 are SNHLY and FYNNEI. After removal of 7 bases from V and 5 bases from J, the junction contained 5 bases not matched to a gene. In DNA, the CDR3 is TGTGCCAGCAAAGACGGGACAGGGTATGGCTACACCTTC. This encodes CASKDGTGYGYTF.

This clone was seen a few times. V and J are TRBV11-1 and TRBJ1-1; D not resolved. Trimming removed 2 bases at V and 1 base at J, with 11 bases between. The CDR3 contains 15 residues. Looked up from germline, CDR1 is SGHAT and CDR2 is FQDESV (reference sequence). The CDR3 region is CASSLFKEANTEAFF. DNA of the CDR3: TGTGCCAGCAGCTTATTTAAAGAAGCGAACACTGAAGCTTTCTTT.

V usage is TRBV18 and J usage is TRBJ1-1; D perhaps matches TRBD1 (6 bases). Trimming stripped 1 base from V and 3 bases from J, with 12 bases between. The CDR3 length is 15 residues. Germline assignment: CDR1 KGHSH and CDR2 LQKENI. DNA for the CDR3: TGTGCCAGCTCACCACGAGGACACAGGGACACTGAAGCTTTCTTT. Translating it yields CASSPRGHRDTEAFF.

The V gene is TRBV18, the J gene TRBJ1-3; no definite D call. V shed 2 bases and J shed 1 base, with 15 bases lying between them. The germline V gene encodes CDR1 KGHSH and CDR2 LQKENI. The CDR3 length is 17 residues. The CDR3 nucleotides are TGTGCCAGCTCACCAAGCAGAGCAGGACTATCTGGAAACACCATATATTTT. Residues: CASSPSRAGLSGNTIYF.

The chain employs TRBV7-8 and TRBJ1-2; no firm D call. The CDR3 has 16 residues. V lost 8 bases and J lost 0, with 19 bases in between. Germline V CDR1 and CDR2: SGHVS, FQNEAQ. The CDR3 nucleotides read TGTGCCAGCGGACGGAGGGCGGGCAACTCTAACTATGGCTACACCTTC. This encodes CASGRRAGNSNYGYTF. Full variable domain (missing parts from reference TRBV7-8 and TRBJ1-2): GAGVSQSPRYKVAKRGQDVALRCDPISGHVSLFWYQQALGQGPEFLTYFQNEAQLDKSGLPSDRFFAERPEGSVSTLKIQRTQQEDSAVYLCASGRRAGNSNYGYTFGSGTRLTVV.

This clone showed up just once. V gene TRBV4-1 combines with J gene TRBJ2-1; 16 positions agree with TRBD2. CDR1 and CDR2 from the germline V gene are MGHRA and YSYEKL. V lost 5 bases to trimming and J lost 6 bases; unmatched junction nucleotides: 13. The CDR3 length is 19 residues. The CDR3 DNA is TGCGCCAGCAGCGTACCCGGGACTAGCGGGGGGGTCGTGAGCAATGAGCAGTTCTTC. Translating gives CASSVPGTSGGVVSNEQFF.

V usage is TRBV6-5 and J usage is TRBJ1-4, with D perhaps TRBD1 (6 bases). This CDR3 has 15 amino acids. Trimming removed 0 bases from V and 6 bases from J, with 11 bases in between. The germline gives CDR1 MNHEY, CDR2 SVGAGI. CDR3 in amino acids: CASSYSGRGDEKLFF. The CDR3 region has the DNA TGTGCCAGCAGTTACTCTGGCAGGGGAGATGAAAAACTGTTTTTT.